This T cell receptor (beta chain) was identified during a study of CD4+ T cells in melanoma. Germline CDR1 reads SGDLS; CDR2 reads YYNGEE. V lost 4 bases to trimming and J lost 4 bases, with 15 bases between them. The CDR3 sequence is 15 residues long. This clone is a singleton in its sample. Data came from immunoSEQ multiplex PCR; TCRdb stores just in-frame clones and leaves some out. Here the sample spans some 110,000 clones, around 92% being singletons. The chain uses TRBV9 and TRBJ1-3; D remains unclear. This TCR was sampled from a human donor with melanoma. The sequenced material came from peripheral blood. The CDR3 DNA follows: TGTGCCAGCAGCCCTCAAACGGGGAGAGGAAACACCATATATTTT. It is translated as CASSPQTGRGNTIYF.